This T cell receptor (beta chain) was recovered during a study of identical twins. J lost 2 bases, V lost 5 bases, and 4 bases had no gene match. Germline CDR1 is ENHRY and CDR2 is SYGVKD. CDR3 length equals 14 residues. MiXCR, run by TCRdb on the 5' RACE reads, gives a single entry per CDR3 protein. This table has just under 550,000 distinct CDR3 sequences, roughly 15% appearing once. This same sample was also part of a study on yellow fever vaccine responses in identical twins.

Sequencing input: CD4+ T cells sorted from blood. This receptor was taken from a woman under 30 in good health. The J gene is TRBJ2-3, the V gene TRBV10-3, with 7 bases aligning to TRBD1. The CDR3, as DNA: TGTGCCATCAGTTGGGACAGTGACACAGATACGCAGTATTTT. Amino acids: CAISWDSDTDTQYF.